Each of the 6 T cell receptor beta chains below was sequenced from the same sample in a study of cytomegalovirus exposure and HLA in healthy donors. Use of 60 Vbeta and 13 Jbeta primers characterized the PCR. Using immunoSEQ multiplex PCR, the repertoire was profiled, and TCRdb retains in-frame clones only, with some absent. The data show around 300,000 clones, approximately 84% seen once. Source material: PBMCs. The receptors come from a woman between 40 and 55 years old in good health and CMV-seropositive.

The chain is built from TRBV30 and TRBJ1-5; D gene uncertain. The CDR3 runs to 12 residues. Germline V gene sequence: CDR1 GTSNPN, CDR2 SVGIG (reference sequence). V was pared by 5 bases and J by 2 bases, with 7 bases between. CDR3 loop: CAWGGGNQPQHF. CDR3 DNA sequence: TGTGCCTGGGGCGGGGGCAATCAGCCCCAGCATTTT.

The chain employs TRBV5-5 and TRBJ2-1; 10 bases match TRBD2. The V gene end was trimmed by 4 bases and the J gene end by 2 bases; junction bases not matched to a gene: 9. The CDR3 spans 17 residues. The germline gives CDR1 SGHKS, CDR2 YYEKEE (reference sequence). The CDR3 sequence is CASSRLKLAGTYNEQFF. CDR3 coding DNA: TGTGCCAGCAGCCGCCTGAAACTAGCGGGAACCTACAATGAGCAGTTCTTC. Filled out from reference TRBV5-5 and TRBJ2-1, the complete variable domain reads DAGVTQSPTHLIKTRGQQVTLRCSPISGHKSVSWYQQVLGQGPQFIFQYYEKEERGRGNFPDRFSARQFPNYSSELNVNALLLGDSALYLCASSRLKLAGTYNEQFFGPGTRLTVL.

The chain combines TRBV11-3 with TRBJ1-2, with a tentative D call TRBD1 (5 bases). Germline CDR1 reads SGHNT; CDR2 reads YENEEA. The CDR3 loop spans 15 amino acids. The ends were cut back, 4 bases at V and 3 bases at J, with 15 bases in the middle. In nucleotides, the CDR3 is TGTGCCAGCAGCTCGATGCCGGGGGGTGACTATGGCTACACCTTC. This gives the protein CASSSMPGGDYGYTF.

CDR3 coding DNA: TGTGCCATCAGCGCGGACATGGATCAGCCCCAGCATTTT. It specifies CAISADMDQPQHF. J is TRBJ1-5 and V is TRBV10-3, with D maybe TRBD1 (5 bases). The V and J ends lost 6 bases and 5 bases respectively, with 11 bases between them. From germline, CDR1 is ENHRY and CDR2 SYGVKD. The CDR3 loop spans 13 amino acids.

This chain uses TRBV19 with TRBJ1-2; TRBD1 matches 10 bases. The CDR3 extends over 14 amino acids. J gave up 7 bases and V 5 bases, and 7 bases lay outside the gene matches. Germline values: CDR1 LNHDA, CDR2 SQIVND (reference sequence). The CDR3 nucleotides read TGTGCCAGTAGTCCCTGGACAGGGGGGTCTGGCTACACCTTC. This sequence encodes CASSPWTGGSGYTF.

V is TRBV28 and J is TRBJ1-3, with unresolved D. Looked up from germline, CDR1 is MDHEN and CDR2 is SYDVKM. The CDR3 spans 12 residues. Trimming removed 3 bases from V and 9 bases from J, with 9 bases in between. CDR3 amino acids: CASSFLPGTIYF. As DNA, the CDR3 is TGTGCCAGCAGTTTTCTTCCGGGCACCATATATTTT.